Listed here are 16 T cell receptor beta chains from one sample, sequenced in a study of OX40 agonist ivuxolimab in advanced cancers. The data were produced by immunoSEQ multiplex PCR, yet TCRdb's version contains in-frame clones alone and is incomplete. The sample records 32,000 or so clones, about four fifths being singletons. Sequencing used CD4+ or CD8+ T cells sorted from blood, obtained in a trial of the OX40 agonist ivuxolimab. These TCRs come from an adult with an advanced solid tumor such as melanoma, head and neck, liver or kidney cancer.

The genes are TRBV21-1 and TRBJ2-2; TRBD1, the table's D call, was not compared with the DNA. TRBV21-1 is classified as a pseudogene. The CDR3 has 17 amino acids. The DNA of the CDR3 is TGTGCCAGCAGCAACCCAGGGGGCCCTGCGAACACCGGGGAGCTGTTTTTT. Protein sequence: CASSNPGGPANTGELFF.

The rearrangement uses TRBV11-2 and TRBJ2-2; possible D gene TRBD1, 5 bases. V was trimmed by 4 bases and J by 5 bases, leaving 11 bases between them. CDR3 length: 14 residues. Germline V gene data show CDR1 as SGHAT and CDR2 as FQNNGV. The CDR3 protein is CASSSGHRTGELFF. The CDR3 region has the DNA TGTGCCAGCAGCTCTGGACATCGGACCGGGGAGCTGTTTTTT. The full variable domain, in which reference TRBV11-2 and TRBJ2-2 provide the parts outside the CDR3, is EAGVAQSPRYKIIEKRQSVAFWCNPISGHATLYWYQQILGQGPKLLIQFQNNGVVDDSQLPKDRFSAERLKGVDSTLKIQPAKLEDSAVYLCASSSGHRTGELFFGEGSRLTVL.

The rearrangement uses TRBV19 and TRBJ2-5; D might be TRBD2 (5 bases). Germline V gene lookup returns CDR1 LNHDA and CDR2 SQIVND (reference sequence). The CDR3 contains 15 residues. V was trimmed by 6 bases and J by 5 bases, leaving 19 bases between them. The CDR3 coding sequence is TGTGCCAGTAGCAACCTTCTAGCCCGCAGGGAGACCCAGTACTTC. Its translation: CASSNLLARRETQYF.

This chain joins TRBV19 and TRBJ1-5, with D possibly being TRBD1 (6 bases). V was shortened by 2 bases and J by 4 bases, with 12 bases between the two germline ends. The V gene's germline CDR1 is LNHDA and CDR2 SQIVND (reference sequence). This CDR3 region has 15 residues. The CDR3 bases are TGTGCCAGTAGTATATTGGGGGCACAAAATCAGCCCCAGCATTTT. It encodes CASSILGAQNQPQHF.

The chain combines TRBV4-2 with TRBJ1-6; D is undetermined. The V end lost 6 bases, the J end lost 0 bases, and 9 bases lay between the germline ends. CDR1 LGHNA and CDR2 YNFKEQ come from the germline V gene. The CDR3 has 15 residues. The CDR3 nucleotides read TGTGCCAGCAGGCCTTCGAGCTCCTATAATTCACCCCTCCACTTT. Translation gives CASRPSSSYNSPLHF.

The chain recombines TRBV15 with TRBJ2-6, with D maybe TRBD2 (5 bases). Trimming pared 0 bases from V and 2 bases from J, leaving 8 bases between. Germline V lookup: CDR1 LNHNV, CDR2 YYDKDF (reference sequence). The CDR3 spans 16 residues. The CDR3 sequence: CATSRDPGAGANVLTF. As DNA, the CDR3 is TGTGCCACCAGCAGAGACCCCGGGGCTGGGGCCAACGTCCTGACTTTC.

The chain has TRBV7-9 and TRBJ2-5, with TRBD1 matching over 7 bases. The junction had 0 bases not matched to a gene; V was cut back by 1 base and J by 4 bases. The CDR3 sequence is 13 residues long. The V gene's germline CDR1 is SEHNR and CDR2 FQNEAQ (reference sequence). The CDR3 nucleotides read TGTGCCAGCAGCTTAGGACAGGGAGAGACCCAGTACTTC. Protein product: CASSLGQGETQYF.

This clone occurred once. The rearrangement links TRBV2 to TRBJ2-4; 13 bases are shared with TRBD2. The CDR3 consists of 14 residues. Germline CDR1 reads SNHLY; CDR2 reads FYNNEI. With 6 bases clipped from V and 6 bases from J, the junction kept 2 bases outside the gene matches. CDR3 sequence: CASRLAGGSNIQYF. CDR3 nucleotides: TGTGCCAGCAGACTAGCGGGGGGGTCAAACATTCAGTACTTC. The variable domain in full, with the rest retrieved from reference TRBV2 and TRBJ2-4, is EPEVTQTPSHQVTQMGQEVILRCVPISNHLYFYWYRQILGQKVEFLVSFYNNEISEKSEIFDDQFSVERPDGSNFTLKIRSTKLEDSAMYFCASRLAGGSNIQYFGAGTRLSVL.

V is TRBV7-2 and J is TRBJ1-1, with D hard to call. Trimming removed 1 base from V and 5 bases from J, with 8 bases in between. The germline V gene has CDR1 SGHTA and CDR2 FQGNSA. The CDR3 length is 13 residues. The CDR3 DNA follows: TGTGCCAGCAGCTTAGGGGGAGAGACTGAAGCTTTCTTT. Encoded protein: CASSLGGETEAFF.

The genes are TRBV28 and TRBJ2-7, with D maybe TRBD1 (6 bases). V lost 7 bases and J lost 3, with 13 bases in between. The CDR3 is made up of 13 amino acids. The germline V gene has CDR1 MDHEN and CDR2 SYDVKM. This CDR3 reads CASIAGDNYEQYF. The CDR3 DNA follows: TGTGCCAGCATCGCCGGGGACAACTACGAGCAGTACTTC.

The V call is TRBV2, the J call TRBJ2-2, with a possible D match to TRBD1 (5 bases). The germline CDR1 and CDR2 sequences are SNHLY and FYNNEI. Trimming took 3 bases from V and 2 from J, leaving 7 bases between them. This CDR3 comprises 14 residues. Here the CDR3 reads CASSEGQNTGELFF. CDR3 DNA: TGTGCCAGCAGTGAGGGGCAAAACACCGGGGAGCTGTTTTTT.

This clone was found once. This sequence joins TRBV4-1 and TRBJ1-6; D is ambiguous. CDR1 and CDR2 (germline): MGHRA, YSYEKL. The CDR3 has 16 amino acids. V shed 1 base and J shed 8 bases, with 15 bases lying between them. This CDR3 reads CASSQGVEQTHSPLHF. The CDR3 DNA is TGCGCCAGCAGCCAAGGGGTCGAACAGACGCATTCACCCCTCCACTTT.

This chain links TRBV21-1 with TRBJ2-7; TRBD1, the table's D call, lacks a check against the DNA. TRBV21-1 is given as a pseudogene. The CDR3 contains 17 residues. The chain's CDR3 is CASSKKREGTGPYEQYF. The CDR3 nucleotides are TGTGCCAGCAGCAAAAAAAGGGAGGGGACAGGACCCTACGAGCAGTACTTC.

The rearrangement uses TRBV10-3 and TRBJ2-1; 10 bases line up with TRBD2. Germline CDR1 and CDR2: ENHRY and SYGVKD. The ends lost 5 bases at V and 6 bases at J; junction bases unmatched: 4. This CDR3 spans 14 amino acids. In DNA, the CDR3 is TGTGCCATCAGTTTTGCTAGCGGGAGCAATGAGCAGTTCTTC. Its translation is CAISFASGSNEQFF.

V and J are TRBV30 and TRBJ2-2; no clear D. CDR1 GTSNPN and CDR2 SVGIG come from the germline V gene (reference sequence). Trimming left V 3 bases short and J 2 bases short, with 4 bases between. The CDR3 runs to 12 residues. CDR3 nucleotides: TGTGCCTGGAGATCTAACACCGGGGAGCTGTTTTTT. Translation gives CAWRSNTGELFF.

The chain carries TRBV30 and TRBJ1-6, with D hard to call. V lost 1 base and J lost 5, with 9 bases in between. Germline V gene lookup returns CDR1 GTSNPN and CDR2 SVGIG (reference sequence). This CDR3 contains 14 residues. CDR3 residues: CAWSEGGNNSPLHF. In DNA, the CDR3 is TGTGCCTGGAGTGAAGGTGGGAATAATTCACCCCTCCACTTT.